Given below is one TCR beta chain in context. Its target is unknown. The data stem from a study of post-analysis software for immune sequencing data. There are 13 residues in the CDR3. V lost 5 bases and J lost 2, with 6 bases in between. Germline CDR1 SNHLY, CDR2 FYNNEI. Study findings and constraints: Normalized Chao1 diversity was significantly reduced in patients versus controls. The five TRBV segments detected at higher frequency in patients than in controls included TRBV5-6, TRBV5-1 and TRBV20-1.

cDNA libraries of TCR beta carried unique molecular identifiers. cDNA molecules numbering roughly 0.5 million came from roughly 1 to 10 million T cells. TCRdb reprocessed the PCR reads via MiXCR and lists one record per CDR3 protein. In the table there are hundreds of thousands of distinct CDR3 sequences, approximately 50% of which are singletons. The receptor was isolated from a girl between 10 and 17 years old with multiple sclerosis. The chain employs TRBV2 and TRBJ1-4, with D possibly being TRBD1 (5 bases). The sample consisted of blood. The CDR3, as DNA: TGTGCCAGCAGTCAGGGTACTAATGAAAAACTGTTTTTT. It is translated as CASSQGTNEKLFF.